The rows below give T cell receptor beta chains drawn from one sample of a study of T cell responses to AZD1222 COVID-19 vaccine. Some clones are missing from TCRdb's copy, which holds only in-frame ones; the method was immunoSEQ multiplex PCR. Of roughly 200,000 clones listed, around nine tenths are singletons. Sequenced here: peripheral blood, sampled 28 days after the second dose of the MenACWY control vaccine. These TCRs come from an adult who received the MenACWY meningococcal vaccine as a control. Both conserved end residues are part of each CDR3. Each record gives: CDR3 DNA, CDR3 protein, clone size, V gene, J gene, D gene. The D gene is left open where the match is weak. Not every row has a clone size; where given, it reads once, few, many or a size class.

TGTGCCAGCAGTGAATCTCACCGGGTCACTGAAGCTTTCTTT	CASSESHRVTEAFF	NA	TRBV25-1	TRBJ1-1	NA
TGTGCCAGCAGTTTAGGGGGGAGGCGTCTCCCTGGGGCCAACGTCCTGACTTTC	CASSLGGRRLPGANVLTF	NA	TRBV28	TRBJ2-6	NA
TGCAGCGTTGGGACAGGGGGGGAGACCCAGTACTTC	CSVGTGGETQYF	NA	TRBV29-1	TRBJ2-5	TRBD1
TGTGCCAGCAGCTCGGGCGGGCAGAGGGGGACCCAGTACTTC	CASSSGGQRGTQYF	NA	TRBV11-3	TRBJ2-5	NA
TGTGCCAGCAGTCTCCGGATGGGAGGCTATGGCTACACCTTC	CASSLRMGGYGYTF	NA	TRBV28	TRBJ1-2	NA
TGTGCCAGCAGTTACGAGGTCGGAGCAACCTCTAGCACAGATACGCAGTATTTT	CASSYEVGATSSTDTQYF	NA	TRBV6-2/TRBV6-3	TRBJ2-3	NA
TGTGCCAGCAGCCCGACCTACTGGGAGGCCTACGAGCAGTACTTC	CASSPTYWEAYEQYF	once	TRBV9	TRBJ2-7	NA
TGTGCCAGCTCACCTAGACAGGGGGCGAGCGGGGAGCTGTTTTTT	CASSPRQGASGELFF	NA	TRBV18	TRBJ2-2	TRBD1
TGTGCCAGCAGCGTTTATCAGCCCCAGCATTTT	CASSVYQPQHF	few	TRBV9	TRBJ1-5	NA
TGTGCCAGCACCTTAGCGGGGCTTAGCACAGATACGCAGTATTTT	CASTLAGLSTDTQYF	NA	TRBV7-2	TRBJ2-3	TRBD2
TGTGCCAGTACCTTGGGACAGGGAAACACTGAAGCTTTCTTT	CASTLGQGNTEAFF	NA	TRBV19	TRBJ1-1	TRBD1
TGTGCCAGCTCACCCCCGGGTAGCTATCAGCCCCAGCATTTT	CASSPPGSYQPQHF	NA	TRBV18	TRBJ1-5	NA
TGTGCCAGCAGCCAGAGACAGCAACAAGAGACCCAGTACTTC	CASSQRQQQETQYF	NA	TRBV3-1/TRBV3-2	TRBJ2-5	NA
TGTGCCAGTAGTAACTACAGGGGAAATAATTCACCCCTCCACTTT	CASSNYRGNNSPLHF	NA	TRBV19	TRBJ1-6	TRBD1
TGTGCCAGCAGTTTGCGGCCCCGCTCCTACAATGAGCAGTTCTTC	CASSLRPRSYNEQFF	NA	TRBV27	TRBJ2-1	NA
TGTGCCAGCAGCCCTCGGACTAGCGGGAGGTCTGAGCAGTTCTTC	CASSPRTSGRSEQFF	NA	TRBV3-1/TRBV3-2	TRBJ2-1	TRBD2
TGTGCCAGCAGCGAAGGATCATACGGTGTGAATTCACCCCTCCACTTT	CASSEGSYGVNSPLHF	NA	TRBV5-6	TRBJ1-6	NA
TGTGCCAGCAGTGTCCTCTCCTACGAGCAGTACTTC	CASSVLSYEQYF	once	TRBV28	TRBJ2-7	NA
TGTGCCAGCAGCCCGCCCACCGTACTAGCGGGAGGATCGGGAGAGACCCAGTACTTC	CASSPPTVLAGGSGETQYF	NA	TRBV6-2/TRBV6-3	TRBJ2-5	TRBD2
TGTGCCAGCAGCTTAGGAAGGGGCACCCGCGCGAACACCGGGGAGCTGTTTTTT	CASSLGRGTRANTGELFF	NA	TRBV11-3	TRBJ2-2	NA
NA	CASSWGDGSGGLGVF	once	TRBV5-4	TRBJ2-1	NA
TGTGCCAGTAACCAGGGACAGGGGGGGCAGCCCCAGCATTTT	CASNQGQGGQPQHF	NA	TRBV19	TRBJ1-5	TRBD1
TGCAGCGTAAGCGCGGCCCCGGGAGAGTACCAAGAGACCCAGTACTTC	CSVSAAPGEYQETQYF	once	TRBV29-1	TRBJ2-5	NA